This T cell receptor beta chain was profiled in a study of blood T cell repertoires in COVID-19 (TCRdb year 2020). Context from the whole study: Collaborator samples came from the United States, Italy and Spain and covered acute and convalescent phases of COVID-19. The prospective study material was composed of cDNA or gDNA derived from T cells, B-cell-depleted T cells, or PBMCs. The dataset comprised deeply sampled blood TCRbeta repertoires from subjects exposed to, actively infected with, or recovered from COVID-19. The repertoires were made available in a free public database intended to serve as a resource for research on the immune response to SARS-CoV-2. Samples were obtained from the ongoing ImmuneRACE study (first 160 participants) and from about 1,300 subjects provided by 6 global collaborators. The sample metadata nearly always contained a de-identified subject ID, COVID-19 status, age in years and sex. Where available, HLA class I and class II types were obtained from metadata supplied by the sample provider rather than from assay-based typing. Beyond this particular receptor, the publication reports: How much clinical and demographic metadata was included differed by source and by participant, and the metadata was provided uncurated.

CDR1 KGHDR and CDR2 SFDVKD are derived from the germline V gene. The CDR3 sequence holds 15 residues, the cysteine and phenylalanine included. The DNA shown is the 45-base CDR3, in frame from base 1. Deletion took 2 bases off V and 2 bases off J, with a span of 12 bases between the germline ends. TCRbeta CDR3 regions were amplified from genomic DNA by means of the immunoSEQ Assay, a bias-controlled multiplex PCR. The paper's data handling went like this. The number of nucleated cells in each sample was estimated by amplification of reference gene primers within the assay. To quantify the absolute abundance of each unique TCRbeta CDR3 rearrangement, sequence reads were collapsed and filtered. Productive Simpson clonality was computed per sample as the square root of Simpson's diversity index over productive rearrangements. The table was pulled from immuneACCESS by TCRdb, which kept in-frame rearrangements only. Such tables lose some clones; where checked, under half of the loss comes from unresolved V genes, and the rest has no known cause. V and J calls and clone size are copied from that table; D and trimming were computed from the DNA. Within this sample are 120,000 or so clones, with 80% to 90% of them counted one time only. Approximately 2% of the sample goes to the ten largest clones.

The collaborating institutions used their own protocols to collect whole blood in K2EDTA tubes. For TCRbeta analysis, collaborator samples were shipped as frozen whole blood, as isolated PBMCs, or as DNA extracted from either sample type. Notes on this clone: No antigen is known for it. No per-base quality is available; no much larger clone lies one base away.

Sequencing input: peripheral blood. The V and J segments used are TRBV24-1 and TRBJ2-7; matching of 5 bases hints at TRBD1 as the D gene. The receptor comes from a woman between 45 and 65 years old with acute or convalescent COVID-19. Here is the DNA: TGTGCCACCAGTGATTCCGCACAGGTGACCTACGAGCAGTACTTC. This codes for CATSDSAQVTYEQYF.